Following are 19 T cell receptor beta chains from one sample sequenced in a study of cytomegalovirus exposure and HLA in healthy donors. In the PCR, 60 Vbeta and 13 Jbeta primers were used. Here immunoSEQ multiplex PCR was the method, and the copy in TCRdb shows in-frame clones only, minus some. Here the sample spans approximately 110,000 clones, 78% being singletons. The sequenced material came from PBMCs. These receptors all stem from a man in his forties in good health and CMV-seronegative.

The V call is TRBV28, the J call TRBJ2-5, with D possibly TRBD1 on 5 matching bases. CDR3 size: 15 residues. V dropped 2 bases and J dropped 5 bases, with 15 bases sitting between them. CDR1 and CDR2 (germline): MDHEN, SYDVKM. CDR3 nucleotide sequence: TGTGCCAGCAGTTTAACCTTTGACAGTTTCGAGACCCAGTACTTC. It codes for CASSLTFDSFETQYF.

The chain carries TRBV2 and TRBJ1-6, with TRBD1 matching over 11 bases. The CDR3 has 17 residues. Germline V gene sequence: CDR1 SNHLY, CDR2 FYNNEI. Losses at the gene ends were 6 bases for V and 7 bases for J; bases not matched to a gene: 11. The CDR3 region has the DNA TGTGCCAGCAGCCACCGTCGGGACAGGGGGGGCAATTCACCCCTCCACTTT. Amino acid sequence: CASSHRRDRGGNSPLHF. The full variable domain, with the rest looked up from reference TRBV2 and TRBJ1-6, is EPEVTQTPSHQVTQMGQEVILRCVPISNHLYFYWYRQILGQKVEFLVSFYNNEISEKSEIFDDQFSVERPDGSNFTLKIRSTKLEDSAMYFCASSHRRDRGGNSPLHFGNGTRLTVT.

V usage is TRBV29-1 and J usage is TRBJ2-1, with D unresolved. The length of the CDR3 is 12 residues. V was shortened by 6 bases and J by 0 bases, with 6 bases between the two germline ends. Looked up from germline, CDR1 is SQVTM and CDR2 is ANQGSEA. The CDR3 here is CSVTGSYNEQFF. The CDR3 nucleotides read TGCAGCGTGACGGGCTCCTACAATGAGCAGTTCTTC.

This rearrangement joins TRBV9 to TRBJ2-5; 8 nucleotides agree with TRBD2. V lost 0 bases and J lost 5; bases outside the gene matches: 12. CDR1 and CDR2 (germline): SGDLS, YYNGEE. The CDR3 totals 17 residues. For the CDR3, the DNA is TGTGCCAGCAGCGTAGTGGAGCGGGGGATTTTCGGGGAGACCCAGTACTTC. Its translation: CASSVVERGIFGETQYF.

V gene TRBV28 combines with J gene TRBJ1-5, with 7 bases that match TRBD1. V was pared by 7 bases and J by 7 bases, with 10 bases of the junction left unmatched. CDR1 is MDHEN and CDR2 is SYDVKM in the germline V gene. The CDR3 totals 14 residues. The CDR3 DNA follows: TGTGCCAGCATCAGAGGGGGCGCGGGCCAGCCCCAGCATTTT. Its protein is CASIRGGAGQPQHF.

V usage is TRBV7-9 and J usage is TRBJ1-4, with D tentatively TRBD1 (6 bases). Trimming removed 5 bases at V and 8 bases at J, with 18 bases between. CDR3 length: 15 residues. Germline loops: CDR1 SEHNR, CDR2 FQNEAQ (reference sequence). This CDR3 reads CASSPAGAAKEKLFF. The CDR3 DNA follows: TGTGCCAGCAGCCCAGCGGGGGCCGCCAAGGAAAAACTGTTTTTT.

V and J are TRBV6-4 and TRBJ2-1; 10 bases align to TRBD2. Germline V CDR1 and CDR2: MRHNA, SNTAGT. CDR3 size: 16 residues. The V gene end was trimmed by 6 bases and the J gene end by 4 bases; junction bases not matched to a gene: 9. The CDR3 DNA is TGTGCCAGCAGCCTATCCGGGACTAGCGCGTACAATGAGCAGTTCTTC. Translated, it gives CASSLSGTSAYNEQFF.

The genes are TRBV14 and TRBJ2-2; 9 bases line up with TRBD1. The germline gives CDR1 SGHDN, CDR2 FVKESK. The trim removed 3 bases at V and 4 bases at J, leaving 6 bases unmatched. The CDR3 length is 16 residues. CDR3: CASSHLDRGITGELFF. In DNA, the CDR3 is TGTGCCAGCAGCCACCTGGACAGGGGTATCACCGGGGAGCTGTTTTTT.

The CDR3 reads CASSQDLSGGARFVEQFF. The CDR3 nucleotides are TGCGCCAGCAGCCAAGATTTAAGCGGGGGGGCCCGTTTTGTTGAGCAGTTCTTC. J is TRBJ2-1 and V is TRBV4-3; 10 bases line up with TRBD2. Germline CDR1 and CDR2: LGHNA and YSLEER. Unmatched junction bases numbered 14, after V lost 0 bases and J lost 9 bases. There are 18 residues in the CDR3.

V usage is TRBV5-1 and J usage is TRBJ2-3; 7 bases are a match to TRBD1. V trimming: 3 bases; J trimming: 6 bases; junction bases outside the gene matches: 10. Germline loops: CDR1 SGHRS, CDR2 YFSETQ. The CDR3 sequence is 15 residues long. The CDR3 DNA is TGCGCCAGCAGCTCAGAGGGGGCAGACCGTGATACGCAGTATTTT. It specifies CASSSEGADRDTQYF.

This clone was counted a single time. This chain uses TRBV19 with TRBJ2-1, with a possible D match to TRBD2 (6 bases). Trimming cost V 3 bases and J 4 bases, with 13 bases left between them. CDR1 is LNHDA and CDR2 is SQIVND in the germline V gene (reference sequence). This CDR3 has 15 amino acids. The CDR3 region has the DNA TGTGCCAGTAGTATGACGGCGGGGAGTTACAATGAGCAGTTCTTC. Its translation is CASSMTAGSYNEQFF.

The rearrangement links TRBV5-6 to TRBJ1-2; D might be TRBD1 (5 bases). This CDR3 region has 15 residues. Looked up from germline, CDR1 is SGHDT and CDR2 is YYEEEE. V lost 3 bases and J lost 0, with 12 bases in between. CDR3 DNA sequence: TGTGCCAGCAGCTCAACAGGCCCCTCTAACTATGGCTACACCTTC. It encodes CASSSTGPSNYGYTF.

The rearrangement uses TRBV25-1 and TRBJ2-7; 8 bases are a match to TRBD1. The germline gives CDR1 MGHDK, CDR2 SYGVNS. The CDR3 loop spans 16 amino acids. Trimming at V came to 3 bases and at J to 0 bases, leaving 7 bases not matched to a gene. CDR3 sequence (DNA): TGTGCCAGCAGTGATTACCGGGACAGGACCTCCTACGAGCAGTACTTC. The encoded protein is CASSDYRDRTSYEQYF.

The CDR3 here is CASSVDGGTGETQYF. The CDR3 DNA sequence: TGTGCCAGCAGCGTAGACGGAGGGACTGGAGAGACCCAGTACTTC. This chain links TRBV9 with TRBJ2-5, with D perhaps TRBD2 (6 bases). This CDR3 comprises 15 residues. Germline lookup yields CDR1 SGDLS and CDR2 YYNGEE. The ends were cut back, 0 bases at V and 4 bases at J, with 13 bases in the middle.

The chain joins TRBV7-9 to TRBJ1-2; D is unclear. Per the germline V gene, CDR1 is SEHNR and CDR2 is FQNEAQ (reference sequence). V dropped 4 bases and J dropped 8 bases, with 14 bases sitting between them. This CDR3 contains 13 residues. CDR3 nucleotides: TGTGCCAGCAGCTCGGTCTCAATCTCGGGCTACACCTTC. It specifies CASSSVSISGYTF.

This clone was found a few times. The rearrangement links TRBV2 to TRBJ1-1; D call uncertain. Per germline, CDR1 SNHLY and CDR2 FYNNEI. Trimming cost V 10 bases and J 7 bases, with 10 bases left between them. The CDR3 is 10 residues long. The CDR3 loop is CATRKLEAFF. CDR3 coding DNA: TGTGCCACTAGAAAGCTTGAAGCTTTCTTT.

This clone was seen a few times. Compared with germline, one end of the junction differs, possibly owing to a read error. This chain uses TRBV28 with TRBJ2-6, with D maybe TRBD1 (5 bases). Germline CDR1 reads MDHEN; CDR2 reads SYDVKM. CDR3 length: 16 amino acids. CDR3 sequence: CASSLETVSGANGLTF. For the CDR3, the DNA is TGTGCCAGCAGTTTGGAGACAGTCTCTGGGGCCAACGGCCTGACTTTC. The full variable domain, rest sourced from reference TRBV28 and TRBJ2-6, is DVKVTQSSRYLVKRTGEKVFLECVQDMDHENMFWYRQDPGLGLRLIYFSYDVKMKEKGDIPEGYSVSREKKERFSLILESASTNQTSMYLCASSLETVSGANGLTFGAGSRLTVL.

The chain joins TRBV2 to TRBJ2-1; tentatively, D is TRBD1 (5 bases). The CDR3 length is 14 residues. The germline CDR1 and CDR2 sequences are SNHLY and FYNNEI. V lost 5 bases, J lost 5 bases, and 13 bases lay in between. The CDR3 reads CASSKAGLDNEQFF. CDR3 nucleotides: TGTGCCAGCAGTAAGGCAGGGTTGGACAATGAGCAGTTCTTC.

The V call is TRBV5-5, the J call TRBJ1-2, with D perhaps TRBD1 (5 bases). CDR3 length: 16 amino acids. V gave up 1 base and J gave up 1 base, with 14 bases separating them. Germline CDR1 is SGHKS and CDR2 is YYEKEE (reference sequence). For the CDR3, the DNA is TGTGCCAGCAGCTTGTCCCCCAGGGCCATTAACTATGGCTACACCTTC. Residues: CASSLSPRAINYGYTF. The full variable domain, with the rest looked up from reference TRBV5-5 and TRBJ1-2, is DAGVTQSPTHLIKTRGQQVTLRCSPISGHKSVSWYQQVLGQGPQFIFQYYEKEERGRGNFPDRFSARQFPNYSSELNVNALLLGDSALYLCASSLSPRAINYGYTFGSGTRLTVV.